The following is a T cell receptor (beta chain) sequence with its context. Its antigen is undetermined. This entry belongs to a study of T cell repertoires in cytomegalovirus infection. Whole-study context: HLA-C-restricted CMV epitopes, recently identified, and well-studied HLA-B-restricted ones were used by the study. Carrying CMV and the relevant HLA type showed in public TCR beta signatures.

General study results and limits: Carriers of CMV plus the relevant HLA were identified by cumulative public TCR beta family frequency. Dominating the ex vivo response were HLA-C-restricted CMV-specific TCR beta clonotypes.

V dropped 4 bases and J dropped 2 bases, with 15 bases sitting between them. Germline V gene data show CDR1 as MNHGY and CDR2 as SVAAGI. The CDR3 runs 15 residues. MiXCR, applied by TCRdb to the reads, yields one record per CDR3 protein. The table lists approximately 120,000 distinct CDR3 sequences, about 30% of them singletons. This chain joins TRBV6-9 and TRBJ2-7; either TRBD1 or TRBD2 may fit D (6 bases each). The sample was CD8+ T cells from cultured PBMCs, taken from culture after CMV antigen stimulation. The clonotype was recovered from a human donor in good health (CMV status not recorded). Some clones in this sample may be carry-over from other donors' samples. The CDR3 sequence: CASSFSRDNAYEQYF. DNA for the CDR3: TGTGCCAGCAGTTTCTCGCGGGACAACGCCTACGAGCAGTACTTC.